This TCR beta chain appears in the sequencing data of a study of blood T cell repertoires in COVID-19. Overall study: Some COVID-19 samples were acute and others convalescent; all came from the United States, Italy and Spain. PBMCs, B-cell-depleted T cells, or T cells were the source of the cDNA or gDNA that made up the material.

In the authors' methods: Estimated nucleated cell counts came from reference gene primer amplification. This table comes from immunoSEQ multiplex PCR, and its TCRdb copy is limited to in-frame clones, with some not included. V, J and clone size were drawn from that table, and D and trimming were deduced from the DNA. The table includes fewer than 250,000 clones, about 81% detected once. Each recovered donor of Cohort 3 presented with two negative PCRs, clearance, or symptom resolution. Germline V gene data show CDR1 as SNHLY and CDR2 as FYNNEI. V shed 4 bases and J 6 bases; nucleotides not matched to a gene: 5. The CDR3 runs to 15 residues.

This chain connects TRBV2 to TRBJ1-6, with 8 positions matching TRBD1. This receptor was taken from a young woman who had recovered from COVID-19. Sequencing was done on a sample of PBMCs or T cells enriched from blood (not recorded which). The CDR3: CASSVDREPNSPLHF. CDR3 nucleotide sequence: TGTGCCAGCAGTGTGGACAGGGAGCCTAATTCACCCCTCCACTTT.